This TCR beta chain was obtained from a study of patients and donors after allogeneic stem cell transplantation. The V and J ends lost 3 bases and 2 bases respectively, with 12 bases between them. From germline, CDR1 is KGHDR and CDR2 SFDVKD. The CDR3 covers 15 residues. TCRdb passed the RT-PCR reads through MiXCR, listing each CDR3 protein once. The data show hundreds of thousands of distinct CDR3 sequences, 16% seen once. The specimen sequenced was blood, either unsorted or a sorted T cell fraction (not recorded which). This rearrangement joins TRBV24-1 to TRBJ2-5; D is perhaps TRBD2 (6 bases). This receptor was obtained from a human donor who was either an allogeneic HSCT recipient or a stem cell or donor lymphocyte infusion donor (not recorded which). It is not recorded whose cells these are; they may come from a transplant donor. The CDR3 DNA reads TGTGCCACCAGTGATCCCCGGGGGTTTCAAGAGACCCAGTACTTC. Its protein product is CATSDPRGFQETQYF.